This TCR beta chain emerged from a study of T cell responses to AZD1222 COVID-19 vaccine. Findings of the study overall: The sample set comprised mostly white British donors with more females, and clonal diversity was possibly underestimated.

Details on this clone: Its specificity is not known.

The CDR3 extends over 17 amino acids. Looked up from germline, CDR1 is ENHRY and CDR2 is SYGVKD. Trimming pared 4 bases from V and 0 bases from J, leaving 13 bases between. Both about-4-week and about-12-week second-dose recipients were combined. Libraries were prepared by immunoSEQ multiplex PCR; TCRdb keeps only in-frame clonotypes and omits some of them. The table lists 140,000 to 150,000 clones, about 86% of them singletons. The TCR comes from an adult who received the AZD1222 COVID-19 vaccine. Sequenced material: peripheral blood, taken 28 days after the second AZD1222 dose. The chain is built from TRBV10-3 and TRBJ2-6; D is perhaps TRBD1 (6 bases). The CDR3 DNA sequence: TGTGCCATCAGTGGGGCGGACAGCGGCTCTGGGGCCAACGTCCTGACTTTC. Protein sequence: CAISGADSGSGANVLTF.